The rows below give T cell receptor beta chains drawn from one sample of a study of blood T cell repertoires in COVID-19. Profiling relied on immunoSEQ multiplex PCR, and the TCRdb table lists in-frame clones only, not all of them. The repertoire holds tens of thousands of clones, with 90% as singletons. Material: peripheral blood. The receptors were sampled from an elderly man with acute or convalescent COVID-19. CDR3s include the opening cysteine and the closing phenylalanine or tryptophan. Fields, in order: clone size, D gene, V gene, J gene, CDR3 DNA, CDR3 protein. D genes are given only for firm matches. Size tells how often a clone was seen (once, few, many) or the class of an expanded clone, and some rows leave it out.

.,TRBD1,TRBV28,TRBJ1-6,TGTGCCAGCAGTTTGCTAAACAGGGGTAGTTGGTCACCCCTCCACTTT,CASSLLNRGSWSPLHF
.,TRBD1,TRBV19,TRBJ1-5,TGTGCCAGTAGCCAGGGGGTGGGGGGCAATCAGCCCCAGCATTTT,CASSQGVGGNQPQHF
.,TRBD1,TRBV28,TRBJ2-5,TGTGCCAGCAGCAGAGTAGGAACAGGTGGACAGGCCCAGTACTTC,CASSRVGTGGQAQYF
.,TRBD1,TRBV23-1,TRBJ2-5,TGCGCCAGCAGACGGACAGGGGGCCTCGAGACCCAGTACTTC,CASRRTGGLETQYF
.,.,TRBV4-1,TRBJ1-2,TGCGCCAGCAGAAAGACCAGGGGAGGGAACTATGGCTACACCTTC,CASRKTRGGNYGYTF
.,TRBD1,TRBV11-2,TRBJ2-2,TGTGCCAGCAGCTACGGAGGGGGACAGGGGGCGCCCGGGGAGCTGTTTTTT,CASSYGGGQGAPGELFF
few,TRBD2,TRBV3-1/TRBV3-2,TRBJ2-1,TGTGCCAGCAGCCAAGAACTAGCGGGAGCGAATGAGCAGTTCTTC,CASSQELAGANEQFF
.,.,TRBV7-8,TRBJ2-4,TGTGCCAGCAGCTCCTCCAGGGGTGGGAACATTCAGTACTTC,CASSSSRGGNIQYF
once,.,TRBV28,TRBJ1-2,TGTGCCAGCAGTCCCCCCAAGGGAGGTTTAGGTAACTATGGCTACACCTTC,CASSPPKGGLGNYGYTF
.,.,TRBV5-8,TRBJ2-7,TGTGCCAGCAGCGTCCTGTCGAGCGCCTCCTACGAGCAGTACTTC,CASSVLSSASYEQYF
.,.,TRBV27,TRBJ2-2,TGTGCCAGCAGTTCCCTAATCGCTGGCACCGGGGAGCTGTTTTTT,CASSSLIAGTGELFF
.,TRBD1,TRBV7-9,TRBJ1-2,TGTGCCAGCAGCTTACCCCCGGGACAGAAGTCAAACTATGGCTACACCTTC,CASSLPPGQKSNYGYTF
.,.,TRBV9,TRBJ1-6,TGTGCCAGCAGCGTAGCCCAGGTGAAGGTCCTTAGCTCCTATAATTCACCCCTCCACTTT,CASSVAQVKVLSSYNSPLHF
.,.,TRBV6-1,TRBJ2-7,TGTGCCAGCAGTGAAGCGCTTTGGGACAATCGCGAGCAGTACTTC,CASSEALWDNREQYF
.,.,TRBV28,TRBJ1-3,TGTGCCAGCGGATCTGCAGGAGGGATCTCTGGAAACACCATATATTTT,CASGSAGGISGNTIYF
.,.,TRBV28,TRBJ2-2,TGTGCCAGCATCCAATCGGCGGGCACCGGGGAGCTGTTTTTT,CASIQSAGTGELFF
.,.,TRBV29-1,TRBJ1-4,TGCAGCGTTAAACGTGCGGCTAATGAAAAACTGTTTTTT,CSVKRAANEKLFF